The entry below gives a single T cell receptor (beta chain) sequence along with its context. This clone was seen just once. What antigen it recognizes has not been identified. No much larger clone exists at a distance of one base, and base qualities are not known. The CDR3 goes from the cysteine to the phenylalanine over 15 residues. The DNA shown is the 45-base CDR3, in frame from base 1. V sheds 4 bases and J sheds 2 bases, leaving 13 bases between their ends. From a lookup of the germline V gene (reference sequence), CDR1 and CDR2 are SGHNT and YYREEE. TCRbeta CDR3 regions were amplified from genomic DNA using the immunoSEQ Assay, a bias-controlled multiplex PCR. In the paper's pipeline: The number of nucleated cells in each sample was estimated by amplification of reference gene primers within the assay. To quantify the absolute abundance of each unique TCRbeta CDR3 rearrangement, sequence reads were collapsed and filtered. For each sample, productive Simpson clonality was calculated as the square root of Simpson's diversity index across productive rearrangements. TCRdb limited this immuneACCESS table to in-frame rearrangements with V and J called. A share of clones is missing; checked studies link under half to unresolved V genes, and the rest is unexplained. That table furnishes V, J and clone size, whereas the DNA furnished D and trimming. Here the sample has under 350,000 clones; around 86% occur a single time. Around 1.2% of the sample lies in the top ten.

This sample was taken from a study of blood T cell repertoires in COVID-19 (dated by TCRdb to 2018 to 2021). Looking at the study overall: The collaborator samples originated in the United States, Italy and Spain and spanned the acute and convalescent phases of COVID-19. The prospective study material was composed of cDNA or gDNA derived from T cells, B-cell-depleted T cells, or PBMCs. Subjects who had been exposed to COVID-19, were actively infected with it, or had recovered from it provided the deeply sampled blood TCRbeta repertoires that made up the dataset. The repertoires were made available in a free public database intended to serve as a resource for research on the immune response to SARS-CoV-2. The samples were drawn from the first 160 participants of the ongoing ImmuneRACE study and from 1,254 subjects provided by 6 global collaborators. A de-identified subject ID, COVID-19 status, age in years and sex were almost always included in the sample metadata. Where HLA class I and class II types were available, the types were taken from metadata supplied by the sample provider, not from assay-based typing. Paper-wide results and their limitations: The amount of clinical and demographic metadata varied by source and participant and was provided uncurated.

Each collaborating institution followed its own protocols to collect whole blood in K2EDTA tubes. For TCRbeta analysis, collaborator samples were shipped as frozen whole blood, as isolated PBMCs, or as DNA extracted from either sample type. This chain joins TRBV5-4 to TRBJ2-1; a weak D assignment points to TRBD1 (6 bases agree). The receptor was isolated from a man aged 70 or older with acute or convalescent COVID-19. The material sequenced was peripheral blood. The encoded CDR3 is CASSVETGTYNEQFF. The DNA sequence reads TGTGCCAGCAGCGTGGAGACAGGAACCTACAATGAGCAGTTCTTC. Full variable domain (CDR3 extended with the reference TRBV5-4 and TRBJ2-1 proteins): ETGVTQSPTHLIKTRGQQVTLRCSSQSGHNTVSWYQQALGQGPQFIFQYYREEENGRGNFPPRFSGLQFPNYSSELNVNALELDDSALYLCASSVETGTYNEQFFGPGTRLTVL.